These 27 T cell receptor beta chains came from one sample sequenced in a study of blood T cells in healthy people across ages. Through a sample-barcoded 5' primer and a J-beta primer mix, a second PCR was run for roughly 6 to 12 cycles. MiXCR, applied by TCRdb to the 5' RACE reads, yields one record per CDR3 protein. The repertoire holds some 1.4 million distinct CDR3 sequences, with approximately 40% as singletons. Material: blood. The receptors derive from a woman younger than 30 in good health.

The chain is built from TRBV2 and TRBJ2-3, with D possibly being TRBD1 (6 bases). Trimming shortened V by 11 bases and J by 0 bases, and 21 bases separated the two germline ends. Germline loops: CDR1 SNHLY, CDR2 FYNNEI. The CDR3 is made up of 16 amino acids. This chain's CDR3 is CALQGLWPTSTDTQYF. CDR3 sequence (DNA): TGTGCCCTACAGGGCCTTTGGCCGACAAGCACAGATACGCAGTATTTT.

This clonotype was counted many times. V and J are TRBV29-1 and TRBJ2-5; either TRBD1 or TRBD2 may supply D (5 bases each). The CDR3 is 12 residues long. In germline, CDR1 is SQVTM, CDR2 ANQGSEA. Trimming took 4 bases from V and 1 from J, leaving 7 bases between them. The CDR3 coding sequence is TGCAGCGTTGTTGGGGGCCAAGAGACCCAGTACTTC. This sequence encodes CSVVGGQETQYF.

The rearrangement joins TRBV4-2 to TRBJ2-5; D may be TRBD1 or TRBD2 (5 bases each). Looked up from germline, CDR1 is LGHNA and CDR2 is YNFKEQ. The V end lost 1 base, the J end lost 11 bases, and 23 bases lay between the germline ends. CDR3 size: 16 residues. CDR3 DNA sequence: TGTGCCAGCAGCCAAGTAAAGGGACCGGACCGTGGGGAGCAGTACTTC. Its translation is CASSQVKGPDRGEQYF.

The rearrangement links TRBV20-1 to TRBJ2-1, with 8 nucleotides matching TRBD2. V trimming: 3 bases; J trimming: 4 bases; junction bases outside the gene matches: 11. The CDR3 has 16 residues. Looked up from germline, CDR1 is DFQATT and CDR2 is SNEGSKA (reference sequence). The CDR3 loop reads CSASGRQRERYNEQFF. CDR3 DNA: TGCAGTGCTAGTGGCCGCCAGCGGGAGAGGTACAATGAGCAGTTCTTC.

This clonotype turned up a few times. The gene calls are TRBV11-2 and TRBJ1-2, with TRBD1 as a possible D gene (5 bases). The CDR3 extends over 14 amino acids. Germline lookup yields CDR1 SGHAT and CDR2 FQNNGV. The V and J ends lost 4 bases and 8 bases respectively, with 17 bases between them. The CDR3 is CASSSGLRTGGYTF. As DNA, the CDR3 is TGTGCCAGCAGCTCAGGGCTCAGGACTGGCGGCTACACCTTC. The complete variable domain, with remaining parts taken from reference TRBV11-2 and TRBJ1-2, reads EAGVAQSPRYKIIEKRQSVAFWCNPISGHATLYWYQQILGQGPKLLIQFQNNGVVDDSQLPKDRFSAERLKGVDSTLKIQPAKLEDSAVYLCASSSGLRTGGYTFGSGTRLTVV.

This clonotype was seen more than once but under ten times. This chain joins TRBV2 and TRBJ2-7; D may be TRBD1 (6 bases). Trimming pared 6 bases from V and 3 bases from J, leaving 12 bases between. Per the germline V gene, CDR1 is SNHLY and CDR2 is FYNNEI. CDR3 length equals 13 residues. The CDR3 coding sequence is TGTGCCAGCAGAGGGGGAGTGGTCTACGAGCAGTACTTC. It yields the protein CASRGGVVYEQYF.

DNA of the CDR3: TGTGCCAGCAGCCCAGCCGGGACAACAAACTATGGCTACACCTTC. It is translated as CASSPAGTTNYGYTF. V usage is TRBV12-3 or TRBV12-4 and J usage is TRBJ1-2; D is perhaps TRBD1 (6 bases). CDR3 length: 15 amino acids. Trimming stripped 6 bases from V and 2 bases from J, with 16 bases between.

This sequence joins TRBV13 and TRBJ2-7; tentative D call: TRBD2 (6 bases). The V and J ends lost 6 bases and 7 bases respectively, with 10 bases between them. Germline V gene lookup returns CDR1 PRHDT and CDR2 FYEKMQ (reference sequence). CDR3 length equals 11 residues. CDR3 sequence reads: CASSLAWEQYF. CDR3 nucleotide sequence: TGTGCCAGCAGTCTAGCGTGGGAGCAGTACTTC. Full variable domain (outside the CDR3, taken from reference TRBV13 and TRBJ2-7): AAGVIQSPRHLIKEKRETATLKCYPIPRHDTVYWYQQGPGQDPQFLISFYEKMQSDKGSIPDRFSAQQFSDYHSELNMSSLELGDSALYFCASSLAWEQYFGPGTRLTVT.

CDR3 region: CSAGTGFGPQHF. CDR3 nucleotide sequence: TGCAGTGCCGGGACAGGGTTTGGGCCCCAGCATTTT. The rearrangement uses TRBV20-1 and TRBJ1-5, with TRBD1 matching over 9 bases. From germline, CDR1 is DFQATT and CDR2 SNEGSKA (reference sequence). V lost 6 bases and J lost 9; bases outside the gene matches: 6. This CDR3 region has 12 residues.

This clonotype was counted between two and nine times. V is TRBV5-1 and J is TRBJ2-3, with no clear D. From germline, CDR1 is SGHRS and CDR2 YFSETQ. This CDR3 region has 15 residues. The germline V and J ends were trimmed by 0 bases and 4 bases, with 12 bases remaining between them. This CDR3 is CASSLGPLLPDTQYF. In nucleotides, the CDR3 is TGCGCCAGCAGCTTGGGTCCTCTCCTCCCAGATACGCAGTATTTT.

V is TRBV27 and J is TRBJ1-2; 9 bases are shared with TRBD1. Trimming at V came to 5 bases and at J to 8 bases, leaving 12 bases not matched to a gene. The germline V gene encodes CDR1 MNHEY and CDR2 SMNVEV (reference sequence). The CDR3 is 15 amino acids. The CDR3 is CASSPRDRALLGYTF. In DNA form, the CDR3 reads TGTGCCAGCAGTCCAAGGGACAGGGCCCTTTTGGGCTACACCTTC.

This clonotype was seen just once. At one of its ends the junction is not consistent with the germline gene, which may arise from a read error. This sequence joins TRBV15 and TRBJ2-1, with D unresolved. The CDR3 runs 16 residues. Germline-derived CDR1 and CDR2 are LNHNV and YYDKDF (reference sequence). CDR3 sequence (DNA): TGTGTCACCAGCAGAGTTAGGGTGAAATCCGCCTACGAGCAGTTCTTC. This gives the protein CVTSRVRVKSAYEQFF.

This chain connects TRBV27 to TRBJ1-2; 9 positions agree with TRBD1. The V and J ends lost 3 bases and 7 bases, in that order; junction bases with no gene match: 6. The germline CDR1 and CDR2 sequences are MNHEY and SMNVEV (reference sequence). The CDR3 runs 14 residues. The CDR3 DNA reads TGTGCCAGCAGTTTCACCGGGACAGGGTTTGGCTACACCTTC. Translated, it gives CASSFTGTGFGYTF.

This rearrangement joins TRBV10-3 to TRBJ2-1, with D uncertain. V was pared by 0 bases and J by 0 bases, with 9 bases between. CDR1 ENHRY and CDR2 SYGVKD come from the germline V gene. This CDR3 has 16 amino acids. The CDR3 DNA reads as TGTGCCATCAGTGAGTCTAGTTTGAGCTCCTACAATGAGCAGTTCTTC. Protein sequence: CAISESSLSSYNEQFF.

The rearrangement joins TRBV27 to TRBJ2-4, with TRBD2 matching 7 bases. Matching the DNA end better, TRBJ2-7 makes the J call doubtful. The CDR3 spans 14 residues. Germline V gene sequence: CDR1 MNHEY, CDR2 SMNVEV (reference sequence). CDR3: CASSMGGGTYEQYF. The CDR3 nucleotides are TGTGCCAGCAGCATGGGGGGGGGTACCTACGAGCAGTACTTC.

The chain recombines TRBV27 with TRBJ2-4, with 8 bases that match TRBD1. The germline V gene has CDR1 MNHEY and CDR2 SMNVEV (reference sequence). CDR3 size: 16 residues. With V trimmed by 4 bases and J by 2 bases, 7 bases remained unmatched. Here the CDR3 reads CASSYLQGAPKNIQYF. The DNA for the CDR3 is TGTGCCAGCAGTTACCTTCAGGGGGCCCCCAAAAACATTCAGTACTTC.

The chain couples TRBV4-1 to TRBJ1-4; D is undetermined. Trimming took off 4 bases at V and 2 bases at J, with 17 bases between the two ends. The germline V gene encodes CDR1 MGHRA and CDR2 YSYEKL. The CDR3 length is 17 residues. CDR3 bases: TGCGCCAGCAGCCTTTACTGGAGGCCGGAGACTAATGAAAAACTGTTTTTT. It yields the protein CASSLYWRPETNEKLFF.

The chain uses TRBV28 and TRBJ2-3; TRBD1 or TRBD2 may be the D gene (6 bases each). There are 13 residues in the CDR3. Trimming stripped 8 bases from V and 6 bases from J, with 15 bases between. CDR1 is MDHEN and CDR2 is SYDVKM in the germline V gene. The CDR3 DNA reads TGTGCCAGCTCCGGAGGGGGGTTGGATACGCAGTATTTT. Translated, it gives CASSGGGLDTQYF.

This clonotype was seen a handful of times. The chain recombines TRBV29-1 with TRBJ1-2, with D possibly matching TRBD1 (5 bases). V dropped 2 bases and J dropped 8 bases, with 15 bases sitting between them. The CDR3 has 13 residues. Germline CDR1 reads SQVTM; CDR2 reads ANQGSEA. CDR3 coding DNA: TGCAGCGTTGAAAGGGGACGGAATGGCGGCTACACCTTC. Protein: CSVERGRNGGYTF.

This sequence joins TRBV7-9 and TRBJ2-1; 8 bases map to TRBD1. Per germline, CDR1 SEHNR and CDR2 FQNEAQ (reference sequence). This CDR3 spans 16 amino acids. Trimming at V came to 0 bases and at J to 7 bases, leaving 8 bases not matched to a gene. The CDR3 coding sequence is TGTGCCAGCAGCTTAGCGGACAGGGAGATACGTAATGAGCAGTTCTTC. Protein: CASSLADREIRNEQFF.

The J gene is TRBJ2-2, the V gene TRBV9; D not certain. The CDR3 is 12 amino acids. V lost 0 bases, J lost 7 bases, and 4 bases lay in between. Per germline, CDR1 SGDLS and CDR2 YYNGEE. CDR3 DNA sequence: TGTGCCAGCAGCGTAGGCTACGGGGAGCTGTTTTTT. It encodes CASSVGYGELFF.

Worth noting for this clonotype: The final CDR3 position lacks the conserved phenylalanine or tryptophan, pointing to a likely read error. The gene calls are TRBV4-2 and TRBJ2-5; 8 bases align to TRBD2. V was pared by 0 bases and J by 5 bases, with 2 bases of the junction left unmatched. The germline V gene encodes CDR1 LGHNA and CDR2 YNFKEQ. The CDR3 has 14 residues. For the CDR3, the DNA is TGTGCCAGCAGCCAAGATAAGCGGGGGGAGACCCAGTACTTA. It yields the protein CASSQDKRGETQYL.

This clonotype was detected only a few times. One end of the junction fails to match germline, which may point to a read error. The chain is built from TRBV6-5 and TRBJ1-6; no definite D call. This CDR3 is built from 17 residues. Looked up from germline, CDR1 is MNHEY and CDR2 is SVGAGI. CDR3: CASSYSKSSSNNSPLHF. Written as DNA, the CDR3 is TGTGCCAGCAGTTACTCGAAAAGCAGCTCCAATAATTCACCCCTCCACTTT.

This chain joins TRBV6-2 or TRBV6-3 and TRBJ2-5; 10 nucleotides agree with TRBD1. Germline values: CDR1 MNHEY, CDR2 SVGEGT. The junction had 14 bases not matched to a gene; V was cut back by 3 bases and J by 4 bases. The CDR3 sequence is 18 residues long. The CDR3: CASSYPKSGQGTRETQYF. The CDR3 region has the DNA TGTGCCAGCAGTTATCCAAAGTCGGGACAGGGGACGAGAGAGACCCAGTACTTC.

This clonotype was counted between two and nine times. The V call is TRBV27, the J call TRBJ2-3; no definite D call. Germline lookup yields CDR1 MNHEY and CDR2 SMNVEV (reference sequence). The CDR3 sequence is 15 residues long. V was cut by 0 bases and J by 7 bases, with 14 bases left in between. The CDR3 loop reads CASSLSPGFPNTQYF. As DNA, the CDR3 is TGTGCCAGCAGTTTATCCCCTGGTTTTCCAAATACGCAGTATTTT.

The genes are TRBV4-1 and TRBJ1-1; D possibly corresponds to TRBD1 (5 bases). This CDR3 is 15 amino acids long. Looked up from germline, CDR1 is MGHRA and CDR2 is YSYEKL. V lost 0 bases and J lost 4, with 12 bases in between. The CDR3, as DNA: TGCGCCAGCAGCCAAGATGTAAGGGGATCCACTGAAGCTTTCTTT. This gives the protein CASSQDVRGSTEAFF.

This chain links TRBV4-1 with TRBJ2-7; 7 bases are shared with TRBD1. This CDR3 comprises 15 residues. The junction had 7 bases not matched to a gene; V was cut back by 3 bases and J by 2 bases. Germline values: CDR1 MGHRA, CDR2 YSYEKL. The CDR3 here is CASSHRDSDAYEQYF. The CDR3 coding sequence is TGCGCCAGCAGCCATCGGGACAGTGACGCCTACGAGCAGTACTTC.